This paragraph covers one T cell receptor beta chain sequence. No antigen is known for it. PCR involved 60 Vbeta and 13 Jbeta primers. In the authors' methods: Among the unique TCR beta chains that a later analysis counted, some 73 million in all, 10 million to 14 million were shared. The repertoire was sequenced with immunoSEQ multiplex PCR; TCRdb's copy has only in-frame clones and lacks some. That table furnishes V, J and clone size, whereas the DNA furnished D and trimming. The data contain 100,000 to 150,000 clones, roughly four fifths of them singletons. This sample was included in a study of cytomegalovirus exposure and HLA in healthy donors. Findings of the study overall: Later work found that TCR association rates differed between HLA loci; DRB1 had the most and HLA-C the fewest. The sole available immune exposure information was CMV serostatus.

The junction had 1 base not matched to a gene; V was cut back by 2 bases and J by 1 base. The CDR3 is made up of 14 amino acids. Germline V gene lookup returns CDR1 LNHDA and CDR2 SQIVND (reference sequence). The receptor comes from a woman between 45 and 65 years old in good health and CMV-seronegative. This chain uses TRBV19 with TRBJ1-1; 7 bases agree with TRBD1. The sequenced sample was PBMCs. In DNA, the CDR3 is TGTGCCAGTAGTATATGGGACAGGAACACTGAAGCTTTCTTT. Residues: CASSIWDRNTEAFF. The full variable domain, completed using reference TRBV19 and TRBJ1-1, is DGGITQSPKYLFRKEGQNVTLSCEQNLNHDAMYWYRQDPGQGLRLIYYSQIVNDFQKGDIAEGYSVSREKKESFPLTVTSAQKNPTAFYLCASSIWDRNTEAFFGQGTRLTVV.